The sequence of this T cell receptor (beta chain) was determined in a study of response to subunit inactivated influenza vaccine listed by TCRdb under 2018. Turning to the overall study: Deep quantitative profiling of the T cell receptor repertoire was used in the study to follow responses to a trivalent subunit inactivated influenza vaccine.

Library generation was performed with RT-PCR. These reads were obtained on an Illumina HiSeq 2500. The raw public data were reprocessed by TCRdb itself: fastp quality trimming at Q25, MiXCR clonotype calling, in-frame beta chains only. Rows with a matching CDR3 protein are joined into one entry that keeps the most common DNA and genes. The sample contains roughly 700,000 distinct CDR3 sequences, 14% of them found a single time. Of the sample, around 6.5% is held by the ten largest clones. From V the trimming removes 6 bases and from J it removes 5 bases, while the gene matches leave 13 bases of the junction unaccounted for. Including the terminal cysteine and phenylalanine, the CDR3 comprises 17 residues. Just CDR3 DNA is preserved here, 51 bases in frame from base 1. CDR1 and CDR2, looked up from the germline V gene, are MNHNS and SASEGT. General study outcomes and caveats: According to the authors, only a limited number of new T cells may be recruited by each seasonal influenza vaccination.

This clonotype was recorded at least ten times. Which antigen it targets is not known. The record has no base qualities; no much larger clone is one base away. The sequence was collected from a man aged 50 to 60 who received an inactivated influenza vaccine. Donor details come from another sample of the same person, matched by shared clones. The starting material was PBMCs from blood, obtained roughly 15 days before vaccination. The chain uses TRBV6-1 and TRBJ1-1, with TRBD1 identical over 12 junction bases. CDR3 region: CASSRGTGGFGYTEAFF. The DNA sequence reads TGTGCCAGCAGCCGCGGGACAGGGGGCTTCGGTTATACTGAAGCTTTCTTT.